A single sample is the source of the 3 T cell receptor beta chains below, sequenced in a study of blood T cell repertoires in COVID-19. Method: immunoSEQ multiplex PCR; TCRdb's copy keeps in-frame clones and lacks some. The table records 150,000 to 200,000 clones, 85% to 90% of them present only once. Sequencing used peripheral blood. The receptors stem from a person between 65 and 79 years old with COVID-19, enrolled during active disease.

V is TRBV19 and J is TRBJ1-1; D is unclear. The CDR3 is 14 residues long. Per the germline V gene, CDR1 is LNHDA and CDR2 is SQIVND (reference sequence). V was trimmed by 3 bases and J by 3 bases, leaving 11 bases between them. The CDR3 loop is CASSIPSSHTEAFF. As DNA, the CDR3 is TGTGCCAGTAGTATCCCTTCCTCCCACACTGAAGCTTTCTTT. The variable domain in full, with the rest retrieved from reference TRBV19 and TRBJ1-1, is DGGITQSPKYLFRKEGQNVTLSCEQNLNHDAMYWYRQDPGQGLRLIYYSQIVNDFQKGDIAEGYSVSREKKESFPLTVTSAQKNPTAFYLCASSIPSSHTEAFFGQGTRLTVV.

Only a few counts were recorded for this clone. V is TRBV5-1 and J is TRBJ1-1, with 7 bases identical to TRBD1. The CDR3 extends over 18 amino acids. Trimming at V came to 0 bases and at J to 0 bases, leaving 11 bases not matched to a gene. The germline CDR1 and CDR2 sequences are SGHRS and YFSETQ. This CDR3 is CASSLGTGTATLNTEAFF. DNA of the CDR3: TGCGCCAGCAGCTTGGGAACCGGGACAGCGACGCTGAACACTGAAGCTTTCTTT.

The chain joins TRBV28 to TRBJ2-1, with 10 bases fitting TRBD2. The CDR3 sequence is 16 residues long. Germline CDR1 and CDR2: MDHEN and SYDVKM. The junction had 5 bases not matched to a gene; V was cut back by 3 bases and J by 3 bases. CDR3 in amino acids: CASSFLLAGFYNEQFF. The CDR3 bases are TGTGCCAGCAGTTTCCTACTAGCGGGATTCTACAATGAGCAGTTCTTC.